This TCR beta chain was retrieved from a study of CD8 T cells in ankylosing spondylitis. The study's findings and limits: Roughly eight highly homologous variants formed a TCR beta motif that appeared characteristic of ankylosing spondylitis blood. Disease-linked clones were reportedly significantly enriched in matched ankylosing spondylitis synovial fluid. Those disease-linked clones were CD8+; they were also relatively rare in peripheral blood. Past studies reported some motif variants in reactive arthritis synovial fluid and blood.

Turning to this clonotype: The antigen is not known.

TCRdb passed the 5' RACE reads through MiXCR, listing each CDR3 protein once. The sample carries a few hundred thousand distinct CDR3 sequences, around 16% recorded once. Trimming cost V 0 bases and J 2 bases; bases outside gene matches: 8. Germline CDR1 reads DFQATT; CDR2 reads SNEGSKA (reference sequence). The CDR3 spans 16 residues. This sequence was found in a male donor with ankylosing spondylitis. This chain connects TRBV20-1 to TRBJ1-1, with TRBD1 matching 8 bases. Sequenced input: blood, either unsorted or a sorted T cell fraction (not recorded which). Here the CDR3 DNA reads TGCAGTGCTAGAGATCCCTTTGACAGGGGAAACACTGAAGCTTTCTTT. Translated, it gives CSARDPFDRGNTEAFF.